Presented here are 5 T cell receptor beta chains from one specimen sequenced in a study of shared clonotypes between healthy human individuals. CD8 cells classed as naive were CD45RO-negative and positively selected for CCR7, excluding terminally differentiated effector memory CD45RA+ cells. Profiled with immunoSEQ multiplex PCR; TCRdb holds only in-frame clones, not every one. In the table there are roughly 2,000,000 clones, roughly 95% of which are singletons. The sample comprised naive CD8+ T cells sorted from blood. The source of these receptors is a man aged 18 to 29 in good health.

The chain employs TRBV7-8 and TRBJ2-5; TRBD2 is a possible D gene (7 bases). V was clipped by 1 base and J by 4 bases, with 13 bases between them. Germline V CDR1 and CDR2: SGHVS, FQNEAQ. The CDR3 has 15 residues. Written as DNA, the CDR3 is TGTGCCAGCAGCTTAGGTTGGGGGGGGGCAGAGACCCAGTACTTC. Translating it yields CASSLGWGGAETQYF.

The chain combines TRBV4-1 with TRBJ2-7; 11 bases are a match to TRBD2. The J segment lost 3 bases and the V segment lost 4 bases, leaving 8 bases of the junction unmatched. The CDR3 is 16 amino acids. CDR1 is MGHRA and CDR2 is YSYEKL in the germline V gene. The CDR3 sequence is CASSLRPGLADYEQYF. The CDR3 DNA sequence: TGCGCCAGCAGCCTACGACCGGGACTAGCGGACTACGAGCAGTACTTC.

The chain is built from TRBV13 and TRBJ2-7; 10 nucleotides align to TRBD2. The CDR3 is 15 residues long. The V segment lost 5 bases and the J segment 3 bases; nucleotides outside the gene matches: 7. Germline loops: CDR1 PRHDT, CDR2 FYEKMQ (reference sequence). The CDR3 region has the DNA TGTGCCAGCAGCGAGGTAGCGGGGGGAGACTACGAGCAGTACTTC. It codes for CASSEVAGGDYEQYF.

V is TRBV4-1 and J is TRBJ1-1; weak D call: TRBD1 (5 bases). Between the trimmed V and J ends, which lost 1 base and 8 bases, there was a span of 17 bases. The CDR3 totals 15 residues. CDR1 and CDR2 from the germline V gene are MGHRA and YSYEKL. CDR3 coding DNA: TGCGCCAGCAGCCAAGGGGGAGGACAAGGGCGAGAAGCTTTCTTT. It codes for CASSQGGGQGREAFF.

This chain uses TRBV4-2 with TRBJ2-5, with TRBD2 as a possible D gene (6 bases). Germline CDR1 LGHNA, CDR2 YNFKEQ. The CDR3 length is 14 residues. Trimming left V 1 base short and J 10 bases short, with 16 bases between. The CDR3 sequence: CASSQASSVWDQYF. CDR3 nucleotides: TGTGCCAGCAGCCAAGCTTCTAGCGTATGGGACCAGTACTTC.